Listed below are T cell receptor beta chains from one sample, sequenced in a study of cytomegalovirus exposure and HLA in healthy donors. TCRdb's table, derived via immunoSEQ multiplex PCR, lists solely in-frame clones and lacks some. The sample consists of about 100,000 clones, 81% of them appearing once. Sequencing was performed on PBMCs. All receptors come from an older woman in good health and CMV-seropositive. Each CDR3 is given with its conserved first and last residue. A D gene is named only where the DNA matches it firmly. Only some rows state a clone size, as once, few, many or a class for expanded clones.

d_call j_call v_call clone_size cdr3_nt cdr3_aa
TRBD1 TRBJ2-7 TRBV4-2 - TGTGCCAGCAGCCAGCAGGGACAGGGATTCTACGAGCAGTACTTC CASSQQGQGFYEQYF
TRBD1 TRBJ2-7 TRBV30 few TGTGCCTGGAGTGCGGACAGGAAGACCTACGAGCAGTACTTC CAWSADRKTYEQYF
TRBD1 TRBJ1-1 TRBV4-2 few TGTGCCAGCAGCCATCTAGACAGGGGCGCTGAAGCTTTCTTT CASSHLDRGAEAFF
- TRBJ2-7 TRBV6-6 - TGTGCCAGCTCCCCCCGCTACGAGCAGTACTTC CASSPRYEQYF
- TRBJ1-2 TRBV19 - TGTGCCAGTAGCCAAGGACAGTTCTATGGCTACACCTTC CASSQGQFYGYTF
TRBD2 TRBJ2-5 TRBV7-3 - TGTGCCAGCAGCTTAGGCCTAACTAGCGGGAGTTATCAAGAGACCCAGTACTTC CASSLGLTSGSYQETQYF
TRBD1 TRBJ1-5 TRBV19 once TGTGCCAGTGCCGGGACAGGGAGGGGGCCGGGTCAGCCCCAGCATTTT CASAGTGRGPGQPQHF
- TRBJ2-7 TRBV6-5 - TGTGCCAGCAGTTATGACTTTTGGCGTCATTCCTACGAGCAGTACTTC CASSYDFWRHSYEQYF
TRBD1 TRBJ1-4 TRBV5-1 - TGCGCCAGCAGCTTGGCCGATTATCGGGACAGAGCTGAAAAACTGTTTTTT CASSLADYRDRAEKLFF
- TRBJ2-5 TRBV27 - TGTGCCAGCAGTTCGATCACTAGCCACCAAGAGACCCAGTACTTC CASSSITSHQETQYF
- TRBJ2-1 TRBV28 - TGTGCCAGCAGTCTAACTAGGAGTGAATCCTACAATGAGCAGTTCTTC CASSLTRSESYNEQFF
TRBD2 TRBJ2-3 TRBV5-4 - TGTGCCAGCAGCCAGAAGGAACGGGACTACACAGATACGCAGTATTTT CASSQKERDYTDTQYF
TRBD1 TRBJ2-7 TRBV6-6 few TGTGCCAGCAGTTTCCGGGACAGGGGCTCCTACGAGCAGTACTTC CASSFRDRGSYEQYF
TRBD2 TRBJ2-1 TRBV7-3 - TGTGCCAGCAGCCTCGGACCTAGAGGCAGCGGGATGGGGAATGAGCAGTTCTTC CASSLGPRGSGMGNEQFF
TRBD2 TRBJ2-3 TRBV5-1 once TGCGCCAGCAGGTTGGAACTAGCGGGACCCACAGATACGCAGTATTTT CASRLELAGPTDTQYF
TRBD1 TRBJ2-7 TRBV6-5 - TGTGCCAGCAGTTGGGACAGGGACACCTACGAGCAGTACTTC CASSWDRDTYEQYF